This T cell receptor (beta chain) was sequenced in a study of cytomegalovirus exposure and HLA in healthy donors. Study-wide context: Assignment to the Caucasian-associated ancestry cluster applied to approximately 79% of the approximately 360 genotyped donors. Study-level points and caveats: Immune exposure data for these donors was limited to CMV serostatus. Presence/absence analyses assumed roughly uniform sequencing depth across donors, which may not hold.

A word on this clone: Its antigen is not identified.

A multiplex PCR was run with 60 Vbeta primers and 13 Jbeta primers. Here immunoSEQ multiplex PCR was the method, and the copy in TCRdb shows in-frame clones only, minus some. In the table there are around 110,000 clones, roughly 80% of which are singletons. Trimming cost V 1 base and J 4 bases, with 11 bases left between them. This CDR3 has 15 residues. Germline V lookup: CDR1 MGHRA, CDR2 YSYEKL. The source material was PBMCs. V and J are TRBV4-1 and TRBJ1-3; D perhaps matches TRBD1 (6 bases). This receptor was identified in a man between 25 and 39 years old in good health and CMV-seronegative. The CDR3 nucleotides read TGCGCCAGCAGCCAAGCGGGGGGCAGAGGAAACACCATATATTTT. It yields the protein CASSQAGGRGNTIYF.